The 10 T cell receptor beta chains in this list originate from one sample, sequenced in a study of cytomegalovirus exposure and HLA in healthy donors. It was with 60 Vbeta and 13 Jbeta primers that the PCR ran. Produced via immunoSEQ multiplex PCR; TCRdb's table is partial and in-frame only. The top ten hold approximately 2% of the sample, which has approximately 190,000 clones, 60% to 80% seen once. Sequenced input: PBMCs. These receptors all stem from a woman between 25 and 40 years old in good health and CMV-seropositive.

The chain combines TRBV19 with TRBJ2-7; 14 positions match TRBD2. Germline V gives CDR1 LNHDA, CDR2 SQIVND (reference sequence). V trimming: 4 bases; J trimming: 6 bases; junction bases outside the gene matches: 8. The CDR3 is 16 residues long. CDR3 nucleotide sequence: TGTGCCAGTAGTACCCCTAGGACTAGCGGGGGGTTCGAGCAGTACTTC. Residues: CASSTPRTSGGFEQYF.

This chain links TRBV19 with TRBJ1-5; D remains ambiguous. Trimming stripped 0 bases from V and 2 bases from J, with 5 bases between. The germline CDR1 and CDR2 sequences are LNHDA and SQIVND (reference sequence). The CDR3 loop spans 14 amino acids. CDR3 bases: TGTGCCAGTAGTATAGAGGGAGGCAATCAGCCCCAGCATTTT. It translates to CASSIEGGNQPQHF.

This clone was seen once. This rearrangement joins TRBV5-1 to TRBJ2-1; 10 positions match TRBD1. With 7 bases clipped from V and 6 bases from J, the junction kept 16 bases outside the gene matches. The germline V gene has CDR1 SGHRS and CDR2 YFSETQ. The CDR3 is made up of 17 amino acids. The CDR3 sequence: CASGPGTGVYSGNEQFF. As DNA, the CDR3 is TGCGCCAGCGGACCCGGGACAGGGGTTTATTCAGGCAATGAGCAGTTCTTC.

The genes are TRBV7-3 and TRBJ1-1; perhaps TRBD1 as D (6 bases). The length of the CDR3 is 15 residues. CDR1 and CDR2 from the germline V gene are SGHTA and FQGTGA. Deletions cut 5 bases from V and 4 bases from J, with 17 bases between. The CDR3 reads CASSQSAGGLTEAFF. Here the CDR3 DNA reads TGTGCCAGCAGCCAATCGGCCGGGGGGCTCACTGAAGCTTTCTTT.

The chain joins TRBV7-8 to TRBJ1-3; D remains unclear. CDR1 SGHVS and CDR2 FQNEAQ come from the germline V gene. The V end was cut by 5 bases, the J end by 3 bases, with 11 bases between. This CDR3 is built from 14 residues. The CDR3: CASSPLPNGNTIYF. In DNA form, the CDR3 reads TGTGCCAGCAGCCCACTGCCAAATGGAAACACCATATATTTT.

V usage is TRBV11-2 and J usage is TRBJ2-6, with D perhaps TRBD2 (6 bases). Germline V CDR1 and CDR2: SGHAT, FQNNGV. V was cut by 2 bases and J by 0 bases, with 14 bases left in between. The CDR3 spans 18 residues. The CDR3 spells CASSLLPGVDSGANVLTF. CDR3 bases: TGTGCCAGCAGCTTACTCCCGGGGGTGGACTCTGGGGCCAACGTCCTGACTTTC. Using reference TRBV11-2 and TRBJ2-6 for the parts outside the CDR3, the full variable domain is EAGVAQSPRYKIIEKRQSVAFWCNPISGHATLYWYQQILGQGPKLLIQFQNNGVVDDSQLPKDRFSAERLKGVDSTLKIQPAKLEDSAVYLCASSLLPGVDSGANVLTFGAGSRLTVL.

The chain uses TRBV27 and TRBJ2-1; TRBD1 matches 9 bases. J gave up 6 bases and V 4 bases, and 7 bases lay outside the gene matches. The CDR3 extends over 15 amino acids. The germline V gene has CDR1 MNHEY and CDR2 SMNVEV (reference sequence). The CDR3, as DNA: TGTGCCAGCAGTTCGTCCGGGACAGGGCCCAATGAGCAGTTCTTC. Translating gives CASSSSGTGPNEQFF.

The chain joins TRBV28 to TRBJ2-7; D gene unclear. V dropped 8 bases and J dropped 6 bases, with 11 bases sitting between them. The CDR3 runs 11 residues. In germline, CDR1 is MDHEN, CDR2 SYDVKM. Here the CDR3 reads CASRAPSEQYF. The CDR3 bases are TGTGCCAGCCGCGCCCCATCCGAGCAGTACTTC.

The chain carries TRBV7-9 and TRBJ2-2; D is possibly TRBD1 (5 bases). Germline-derived CDR1 and CDR2 are SEHNR and FQNEAQ (reference sequence). The CDR3 extends over 18 amino acids. V lost 1 base, J lost 0 bases, and 15 bases lay in between. CDR3 nucleotide sequence: TGTGCCAGCAGCTTAGAGGTAAACAGGCGATCGAACACCGGGGAGCTGTTTTTT. Translation: CASSLEVNRRSNTGELFF.

The rearrangement uses TRBV5-1 and TRBJ2-2; D uncertain. The CDR3 is made up of 13 amino acids. Germline values: CDR1 SGHRS, CDR2 YFSETQ. With 4 bases removed from V and 3 bases from J, the gap between germline ends came to 7 bases. For the CDR3, the DNA is TGCGCCAGCAGCGACACCTACACCGGGGAGCTGTTTTTT. Encoded protein: CASSDTYTGELFF.